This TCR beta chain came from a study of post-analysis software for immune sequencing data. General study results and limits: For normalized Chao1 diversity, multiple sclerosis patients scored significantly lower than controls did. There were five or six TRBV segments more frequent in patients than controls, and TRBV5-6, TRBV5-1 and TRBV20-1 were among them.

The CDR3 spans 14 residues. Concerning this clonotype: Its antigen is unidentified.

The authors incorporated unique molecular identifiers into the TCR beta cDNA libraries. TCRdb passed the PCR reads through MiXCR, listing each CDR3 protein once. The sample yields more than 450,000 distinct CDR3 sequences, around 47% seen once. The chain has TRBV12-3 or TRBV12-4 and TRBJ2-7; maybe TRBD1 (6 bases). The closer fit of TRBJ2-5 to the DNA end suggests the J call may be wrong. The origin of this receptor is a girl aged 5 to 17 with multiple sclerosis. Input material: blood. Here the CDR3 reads CASRSQGIWETQYF. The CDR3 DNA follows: TGTGCCAGCAGGTCACAGGGCATCTGGGAGACCCAGTACTTC.